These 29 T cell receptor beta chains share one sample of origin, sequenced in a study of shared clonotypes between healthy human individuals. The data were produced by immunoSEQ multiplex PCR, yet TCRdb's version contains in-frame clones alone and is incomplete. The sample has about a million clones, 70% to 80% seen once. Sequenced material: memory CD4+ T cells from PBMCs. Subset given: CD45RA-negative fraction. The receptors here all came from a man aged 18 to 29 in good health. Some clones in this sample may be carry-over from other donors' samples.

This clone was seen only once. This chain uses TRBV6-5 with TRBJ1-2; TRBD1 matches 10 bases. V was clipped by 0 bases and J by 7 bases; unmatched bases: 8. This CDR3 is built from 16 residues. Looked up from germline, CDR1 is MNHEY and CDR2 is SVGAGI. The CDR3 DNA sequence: TGTGCCAGCAGTTACTCGGGGACAGGGGCAGGCAGTGGCTACACCTTC. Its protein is CASSYSGTGAGSGYTF.

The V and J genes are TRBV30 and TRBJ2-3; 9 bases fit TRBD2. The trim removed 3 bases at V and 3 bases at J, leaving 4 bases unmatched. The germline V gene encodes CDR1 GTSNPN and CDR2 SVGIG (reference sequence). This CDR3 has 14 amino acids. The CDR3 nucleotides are TGTGCCTGGAGGGAAGCGGGAGGTACAGATACGCAGTATTTT. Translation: CAWREAGGTDTQYF.

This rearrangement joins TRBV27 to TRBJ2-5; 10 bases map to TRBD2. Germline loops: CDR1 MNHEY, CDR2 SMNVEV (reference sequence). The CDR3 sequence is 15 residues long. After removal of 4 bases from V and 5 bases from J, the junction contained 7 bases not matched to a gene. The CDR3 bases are TGTGCCAGCAGTTCGGGTAGCGGGAGGTGGGAGACCCAGTACTTC. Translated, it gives CASSSGSGRWETQYF.

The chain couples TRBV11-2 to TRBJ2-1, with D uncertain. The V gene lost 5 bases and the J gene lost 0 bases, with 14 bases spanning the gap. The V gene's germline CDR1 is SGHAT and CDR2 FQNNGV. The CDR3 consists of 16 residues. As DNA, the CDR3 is TGTGCCAGCAGCCCGTTGAAAGGGAACTCCTACAATGAGCAGTTCTTC. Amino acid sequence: CASSPLKGNSYNEQFF.

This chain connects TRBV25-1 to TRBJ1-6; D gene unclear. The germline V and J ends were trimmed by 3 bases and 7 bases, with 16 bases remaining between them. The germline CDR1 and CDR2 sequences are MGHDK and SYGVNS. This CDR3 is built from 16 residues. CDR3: CASSDLRLSVNSPLHF. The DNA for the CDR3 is TGTGCCAGCAGTGACTTGAGGTTGAGCGTCAATTCACCCCTCCACTTT. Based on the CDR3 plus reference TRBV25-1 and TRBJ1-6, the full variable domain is EADIYQTPRYLVIGTGKKITLECSQTMGHDKMYWYQQDPGMELHLIHYSYGVNSTEKGDLSSESTVSRIRTEHFPLTLESARPSHTSQYLCASSDLRLSVNSPLHFGNGTRLTVT.

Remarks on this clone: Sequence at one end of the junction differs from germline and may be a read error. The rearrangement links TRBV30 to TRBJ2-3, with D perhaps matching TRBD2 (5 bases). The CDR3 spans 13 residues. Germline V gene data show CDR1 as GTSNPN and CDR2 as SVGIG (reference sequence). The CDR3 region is CAWSVGESDSQYF. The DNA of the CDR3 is TGTGCCTGGAGTGTCGGGGAGTCAGATTCGCAGTATTTT.

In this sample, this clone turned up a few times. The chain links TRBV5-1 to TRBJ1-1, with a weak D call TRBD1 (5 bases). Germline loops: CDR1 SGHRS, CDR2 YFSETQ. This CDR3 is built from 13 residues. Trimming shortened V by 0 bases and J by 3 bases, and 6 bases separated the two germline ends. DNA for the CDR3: TGCGCCAGCAGCTTGGAACAGGACACTGAAGCTTTCTTT. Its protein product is CASSLEQDTEAFF.

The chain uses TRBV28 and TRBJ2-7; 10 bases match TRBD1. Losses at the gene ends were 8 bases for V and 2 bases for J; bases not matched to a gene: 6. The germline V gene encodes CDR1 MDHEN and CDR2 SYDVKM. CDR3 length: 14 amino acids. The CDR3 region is CASRWDRGPYEQYF. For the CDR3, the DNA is TGTGCCAGCCGGTGGGACAGGGGCCCCTACGAGCAGTACTTC. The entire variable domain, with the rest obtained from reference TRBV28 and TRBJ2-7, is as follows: DVKVTQSSRYLVKRTGEKVFLECVQDMDHENMFWYRQDPGLGLRLIYFSYDVKMKEKGDIPEGYSVSREKKERFSLILESASTNQTSMYLCASRWDRGPYEQYFGPGTRLTVT.

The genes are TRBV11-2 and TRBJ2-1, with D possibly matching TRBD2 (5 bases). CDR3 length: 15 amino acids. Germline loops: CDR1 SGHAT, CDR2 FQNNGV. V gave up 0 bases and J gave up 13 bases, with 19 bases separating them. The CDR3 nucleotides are TGTGCCAGCAGCTTAGATCTTTACGGCTTAGGGAGTCAGTTCTTC. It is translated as CASSLDLYGLGSQFF.

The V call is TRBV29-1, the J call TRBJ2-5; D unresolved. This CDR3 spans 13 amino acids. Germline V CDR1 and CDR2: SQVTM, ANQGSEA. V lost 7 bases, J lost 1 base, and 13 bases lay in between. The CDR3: CSALPWVQETQYF. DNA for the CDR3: TGCAGCGCTCTTCCGTGGGTCCAAGAGACCCAGTACTTC.

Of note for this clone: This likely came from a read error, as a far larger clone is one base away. For the CDR3, the DNA is TGTGCCAGCAAGGCTAACTATGGCTACACCTTC. It yields the protein CASKANYGYTF. This chain uses TRBV28 with TRBJ1-2, with D unresolved. Between the trimmed V and J ends, which lost 7 bases and 0 bases, there was a span of 3 bases. The length of the CDR3 is 11 residues. Germline CDR1 and CDR2: MDHEN and SYDVKM.

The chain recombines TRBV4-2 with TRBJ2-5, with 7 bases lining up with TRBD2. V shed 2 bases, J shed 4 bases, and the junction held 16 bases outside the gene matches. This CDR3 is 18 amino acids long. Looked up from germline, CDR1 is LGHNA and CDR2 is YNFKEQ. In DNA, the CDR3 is TGTGCCAGCAGCCAATCCCCCGAGGCTAGCGGCTGGGGAGAGACCCAGTACTTC. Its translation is CASSQSPEASGWGETQYF.

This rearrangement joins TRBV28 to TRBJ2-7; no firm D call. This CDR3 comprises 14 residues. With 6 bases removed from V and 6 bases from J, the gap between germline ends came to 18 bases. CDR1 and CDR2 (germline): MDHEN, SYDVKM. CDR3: CASSSLDGVPEQYF. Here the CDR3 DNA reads TGTGCCAGCAGCAGTTTAGACGGCGTTCCCGAGCAGTACTTC.

The DNA of the CDR3 is TGTGCCAGCTCAAGCGGGCCCAACAATGAGCAGTTCTTC. It codes for CASSSGPNNEQFF. This chain uses TRBV18 with TRBJ2-1, with TRBD2 as a possible D gene (6 bases). Germline V lookup: CDR1 KGHSH, CDR2 LQKENI. This CDR3 has 13 residues. With 5 bases removed from V and 5 bases from J, the gap between germline ends came to 10 bases. The entire variable domain, with the rest obtained from reference TRBV18 and TRBJ2-1, is as follows: NAGVMQNPRHLVRRRGQEARLRCSPMKGHSHVYWYRQLPEEGLKFMVYLQKENIIDESGMPKERFSAEFPKEGPSILRIQQVVRGDSAAYFCASSSGPNNEQFFGPGTRLTVL.

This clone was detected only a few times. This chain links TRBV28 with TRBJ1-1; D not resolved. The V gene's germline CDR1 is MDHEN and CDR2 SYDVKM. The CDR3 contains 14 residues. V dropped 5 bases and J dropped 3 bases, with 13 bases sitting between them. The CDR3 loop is CASSPVRVHTEAFF. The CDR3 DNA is TGTGCCAGCAGTCCCGTCAGAGTGCACACTGAAGCTTTCTTT.

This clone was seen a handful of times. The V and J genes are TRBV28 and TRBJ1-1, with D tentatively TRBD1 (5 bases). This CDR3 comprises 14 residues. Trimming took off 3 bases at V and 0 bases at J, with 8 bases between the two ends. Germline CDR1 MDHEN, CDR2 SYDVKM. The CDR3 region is CASSFRGLNTEAFF. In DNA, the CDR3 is TGTGCCAGCAGTTTTCGGGGGTTGAACACTGAAGCTTTCTTT. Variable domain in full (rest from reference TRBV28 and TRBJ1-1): DVKVTQSSRYLVKRTGEKVFLECVQDMDHENMFWYRQDPGLGLRLIYFSYDVKMKEKGDIPEGYSVSREKKERFSLILESASTNQTSMYLCASSFRGLNTEAFFGQGTRLTVV.

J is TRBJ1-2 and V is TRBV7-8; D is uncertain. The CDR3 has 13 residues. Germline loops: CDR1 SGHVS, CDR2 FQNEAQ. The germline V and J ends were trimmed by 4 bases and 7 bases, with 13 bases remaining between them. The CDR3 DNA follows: TGTGCCAGCAGCTCGTTTAGCAGCTCTGGCTACACCTTC. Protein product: CASSSFSSSGYTF.

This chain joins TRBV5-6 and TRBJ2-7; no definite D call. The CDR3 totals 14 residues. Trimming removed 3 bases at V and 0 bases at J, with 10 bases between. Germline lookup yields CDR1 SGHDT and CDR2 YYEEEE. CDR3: CASSYGRSSYEQYF. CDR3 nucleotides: TGTGCCAGCAGCTACGGCAGGAGCTCCTACGAGCAGTACTTC.

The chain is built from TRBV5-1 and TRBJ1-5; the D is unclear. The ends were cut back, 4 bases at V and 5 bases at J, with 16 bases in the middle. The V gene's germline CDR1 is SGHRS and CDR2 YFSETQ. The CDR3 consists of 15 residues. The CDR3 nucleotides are TGCGCCAGCAGCCCGGACGGGAGGGTTGATCAGCCCCAGCATTTT. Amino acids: CASSPDGRVDQPQHF.

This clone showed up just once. The DNA for the CDR3 is TGTGCCTGGAGCCCAACTGGGACAGGGGGATATTACGAGCAGTACTTC. This gives the protein CAWSPTGTGGYYEQYF. The chain employs TRBV30 and TRBJ2-7; TRBD1 agrees at 11 bases. J was trimmed by 4 bases and V by 3 bases; bases with no gene match: 11. In germline, CDR1 is GTSNPN, CDR2 SVGIG (reference sequence). The CDR3 spans 16 residues.

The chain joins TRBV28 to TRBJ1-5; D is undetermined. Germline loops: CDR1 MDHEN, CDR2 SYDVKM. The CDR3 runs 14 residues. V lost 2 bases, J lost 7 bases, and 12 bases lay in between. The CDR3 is CASSLGRRWQPQHF. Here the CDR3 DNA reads TGTGCCAGCAGTTTAGGCAGACGGTGGCAGCCCCAGCATTTT.

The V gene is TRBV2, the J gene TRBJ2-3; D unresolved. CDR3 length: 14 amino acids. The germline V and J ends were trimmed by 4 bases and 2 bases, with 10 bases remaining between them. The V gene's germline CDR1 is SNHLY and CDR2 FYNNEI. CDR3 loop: CASSGSVATDTQYF. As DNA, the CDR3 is TGTGCCAGCAGTGGCTCGGTGGCCACAGATACGCAGTATTTT.

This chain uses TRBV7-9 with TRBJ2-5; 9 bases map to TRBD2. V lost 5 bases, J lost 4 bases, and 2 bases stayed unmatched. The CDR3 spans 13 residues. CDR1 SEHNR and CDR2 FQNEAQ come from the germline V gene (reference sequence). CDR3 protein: CASSRTSVETQYF. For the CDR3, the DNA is TGTGCCAGCAGCCGGACTAGCGTAGAGACCCAGTACTTC.

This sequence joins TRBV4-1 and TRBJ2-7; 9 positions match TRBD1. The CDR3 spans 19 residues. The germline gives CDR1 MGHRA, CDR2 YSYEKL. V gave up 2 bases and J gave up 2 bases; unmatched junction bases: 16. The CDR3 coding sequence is TGCGCCAGCAGCCAACGCGCTTTATCTGGGACAGGGATACCCTACGAGCAGTACTTC. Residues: CASSQRALSGTGIPYEQYF.

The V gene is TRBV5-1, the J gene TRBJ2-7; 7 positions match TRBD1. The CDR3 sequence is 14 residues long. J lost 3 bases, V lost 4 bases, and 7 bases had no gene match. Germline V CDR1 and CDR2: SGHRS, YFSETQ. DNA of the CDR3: TGCGCCAGCAGCCCGGGACAGACATTCTACGAGCAGTACTTC. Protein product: CASSPGQTFYEQYF.

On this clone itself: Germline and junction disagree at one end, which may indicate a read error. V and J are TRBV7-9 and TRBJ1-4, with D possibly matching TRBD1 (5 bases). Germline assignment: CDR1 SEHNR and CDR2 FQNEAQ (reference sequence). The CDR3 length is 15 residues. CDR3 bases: TGTGCCAGCAGCTCCCCTTCCGGGGGACGAGAAAAGCTGTTTTTT. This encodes CASSSPSGGREKLFF.

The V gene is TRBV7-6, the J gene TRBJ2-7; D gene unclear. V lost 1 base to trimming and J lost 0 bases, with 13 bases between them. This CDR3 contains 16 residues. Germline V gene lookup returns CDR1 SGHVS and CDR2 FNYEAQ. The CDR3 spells CASSLVGNLASYEQYF. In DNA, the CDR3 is TGTGCCAGCAGCTTAGTAGGGAACCTTGCCTCCTACGAGCAGTACTTC.

The CDR3 coding sequence is TGTGCCAGCAGCCCTAAGAGACAGGGGGCCGTCGAGCAGTACTTC. Translated: CASSPKRQGAVEQYF. The rearrangement links TRBV7-3 to TRBJ2-7; 10 bases are a match to TRBD1. The V gene's germline CDR1 is SGHTA and CDR2 FQGTGA. Losses at the gene ends were 5 bases for V and 6 bases for J; bases not matched to a gene: 10. The CDR3 has 15 amino acids.

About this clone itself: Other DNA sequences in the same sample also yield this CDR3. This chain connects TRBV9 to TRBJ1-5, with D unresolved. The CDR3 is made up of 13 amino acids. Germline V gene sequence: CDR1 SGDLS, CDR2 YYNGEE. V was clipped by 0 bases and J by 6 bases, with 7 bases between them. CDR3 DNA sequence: TGTGCCAGCAGCGTAGAGGAAGGTCAGCCCCAGCATTTT. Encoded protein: CASSVEEGQPQHF.